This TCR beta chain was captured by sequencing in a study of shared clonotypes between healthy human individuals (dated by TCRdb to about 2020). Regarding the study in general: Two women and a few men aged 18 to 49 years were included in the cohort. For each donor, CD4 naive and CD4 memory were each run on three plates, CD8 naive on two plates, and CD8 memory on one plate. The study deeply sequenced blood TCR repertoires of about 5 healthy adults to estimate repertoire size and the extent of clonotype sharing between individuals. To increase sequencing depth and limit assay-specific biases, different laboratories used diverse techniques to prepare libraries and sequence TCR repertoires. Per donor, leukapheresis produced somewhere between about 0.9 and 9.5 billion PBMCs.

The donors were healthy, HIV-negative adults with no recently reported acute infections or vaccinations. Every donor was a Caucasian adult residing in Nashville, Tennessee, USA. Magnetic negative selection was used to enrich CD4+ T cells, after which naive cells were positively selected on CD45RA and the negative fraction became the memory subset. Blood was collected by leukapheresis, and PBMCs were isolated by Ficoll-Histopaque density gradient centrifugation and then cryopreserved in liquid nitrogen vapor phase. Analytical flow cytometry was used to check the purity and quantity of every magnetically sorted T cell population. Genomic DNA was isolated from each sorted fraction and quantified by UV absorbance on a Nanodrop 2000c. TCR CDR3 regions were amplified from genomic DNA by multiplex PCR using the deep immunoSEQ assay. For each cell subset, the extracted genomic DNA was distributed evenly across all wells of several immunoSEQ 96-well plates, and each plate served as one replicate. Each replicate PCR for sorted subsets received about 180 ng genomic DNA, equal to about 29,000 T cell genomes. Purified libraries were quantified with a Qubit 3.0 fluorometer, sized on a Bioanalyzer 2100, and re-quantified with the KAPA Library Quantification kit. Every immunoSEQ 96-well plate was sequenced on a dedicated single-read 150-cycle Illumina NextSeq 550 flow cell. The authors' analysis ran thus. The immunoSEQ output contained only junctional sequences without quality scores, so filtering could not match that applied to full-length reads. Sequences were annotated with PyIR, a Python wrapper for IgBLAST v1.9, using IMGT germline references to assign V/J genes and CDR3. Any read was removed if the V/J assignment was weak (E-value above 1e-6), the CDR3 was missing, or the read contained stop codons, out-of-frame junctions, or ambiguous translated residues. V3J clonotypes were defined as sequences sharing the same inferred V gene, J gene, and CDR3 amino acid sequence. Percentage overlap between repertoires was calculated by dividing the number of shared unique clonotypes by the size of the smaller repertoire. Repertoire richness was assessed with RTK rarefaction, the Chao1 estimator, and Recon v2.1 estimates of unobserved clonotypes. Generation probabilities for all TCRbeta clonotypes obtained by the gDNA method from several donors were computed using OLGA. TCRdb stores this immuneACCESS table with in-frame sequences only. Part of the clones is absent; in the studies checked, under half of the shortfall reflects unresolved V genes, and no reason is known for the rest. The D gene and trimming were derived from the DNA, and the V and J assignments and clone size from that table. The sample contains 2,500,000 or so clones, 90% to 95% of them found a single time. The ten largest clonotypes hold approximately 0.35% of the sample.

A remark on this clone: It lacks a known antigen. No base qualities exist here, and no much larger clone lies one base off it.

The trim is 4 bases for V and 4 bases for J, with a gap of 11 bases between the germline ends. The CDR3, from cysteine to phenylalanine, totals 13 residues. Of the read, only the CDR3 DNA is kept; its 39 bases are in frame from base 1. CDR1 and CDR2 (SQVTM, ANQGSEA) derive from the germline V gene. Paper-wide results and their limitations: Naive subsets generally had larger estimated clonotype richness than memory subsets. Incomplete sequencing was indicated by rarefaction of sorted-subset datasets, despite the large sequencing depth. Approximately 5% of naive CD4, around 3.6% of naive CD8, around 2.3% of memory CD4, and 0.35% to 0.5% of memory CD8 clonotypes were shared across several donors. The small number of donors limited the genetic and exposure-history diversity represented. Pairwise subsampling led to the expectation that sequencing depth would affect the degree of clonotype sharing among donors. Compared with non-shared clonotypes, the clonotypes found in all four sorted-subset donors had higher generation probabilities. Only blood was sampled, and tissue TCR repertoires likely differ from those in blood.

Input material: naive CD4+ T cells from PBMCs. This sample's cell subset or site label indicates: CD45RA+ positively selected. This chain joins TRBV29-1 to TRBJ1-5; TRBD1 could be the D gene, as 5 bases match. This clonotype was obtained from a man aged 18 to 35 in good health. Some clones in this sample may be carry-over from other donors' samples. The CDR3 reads CSVGGNENQPQHF. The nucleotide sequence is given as TGCAGCGTTGGGGGGAATGAGAATCAGCCCCAGCATTTT.